These 11 T cell receptor beta chains originate from one sample sequenced in a study of blood T cell repertoires in COVID-19. The method was immunoSEQ multiplex PCR; TCRdb's version includes in-frame clones alone and lacks a portion of them. The sample lists some 670,000 clones; 85% to 90% were seen once. Sequencing used peripheral blood. These receptors all come from a woman aged 18 to 35 with acute or convalescent COVID-19.

CDR3 in amino acids: CASSKTASYAGELFF. DNA for the CDR3: TGTGCCAGCAGTAAGACAGCTAGTTACGCCGGGGAGCTGTTTTTT. This sequence joins TRBV7-9 and TRBJ2-2, with D possibly TRBD1 on 5 matching bases. Trimming took off 6 bases at V and 6 bases at J, with 17 bases between the two ends. Germline-derived CDR1 and CDR2 are SEHNR and FQNEAQ (reference sequence). The CDR3 is made up of 15 amino acids.

V usage is TRBV6-4 and J usage is TRBJ2-1; 7 bases line up with TRBD1. This CDR3 contains 15 residues. Trimming removed 3 bases from V and 3 bases from J; junction bases left unmatched: 5. The V gene's germline CDR1 is MRHNA and CDR2 SNTAGT. CDR3 loop: CASSEGGSSYNEQFF. In DNA form, the CDR3 reads TGTGCCAGCAGTGAAGGGGGCAGTAGCTACAATGAGCAGTTCTTC.

The rearrangement links TRBV11-2 to TRBJ2-2; 8 nucleotides match TRBD1. J gave up 9 bases and V 4 bases, and 16 bases lay outside the gene matches. The germline V gene has CDR1 SGHAT and CDR2 FQNNGV. The CDR3 has 17 residues. CDR3 residues: CASSSHRAGGLPRELFF. As DNA, the CDR3 is TGTGCCAGCAGCTCCCATCGGGCAGGGGGCCTGCCGAGGGAGCTGTTTTTT.

This chain uses TRBV24-1 with TRBJ1-2, with 8 bases lining up with TRBD1. From germline, CDR1 is KGHDR and CDR2 SFDVKD. The CDR3 extends over 14 amino acids. The ends lost 2 bases at V and 7 bases at J; junction bases unmatched: 5. This chain's CDR3 is CATSDSRQGPGYTF. The CDR3 nucleotides are TGTGCCACCAGTGATTCCCGACAGGGGCCTGGCTACACCTTC.

This sequence joins TRBV6-2 or TRBV6-3 and TRBJ1-1; TRBD1 matches 10 bases. Germline V gives CDR1 MNHEY, CDR2 SVGEGT. This CDR3 contains 18 residues. Germline trimming cut 4 bases from V and 6 bases from J; bases unmatched to any gene: 17. The DNA for the CDR3 is TGTGCCAGCAGTTCCAGACAGGGGGCGTATTTTGTAGCTGCTGAAGCTTTCTTT. It encodes CASSSRQGAYFVAAEAFF.

This sequence joins TRBV7-6 and TRBJ1-4, with 7 bases aligning to TRBD1. The ends lost 0 bases at V and 5 bases at J; junction bases unmatched: 3. CDR3 length equals 15 residues. CDR1 and CDR2 from the germline V gene are SGHVS and FNYEAQ. The CDR3: CASSLAGGANEKLFF. CDR3 coding DNA: TGTGCCAGCAGCTTAGCAGGGGGCGCAAATGAAAAACTGTTTTTT.

CDR3 in amino acids: CASGLNDGGDQPQHF. CDR3 coding DNA: TGTGCTAGTGGTTTAAATGACGGAGGAGATCAGCCCCAGCATTTT. The chain combines TRBV12-5 with TRBJ1-5, with D uncertain. V dropped 3 bases and J dropped 5 bases, with 14 bases sitting between them. Germline V gives CDR1 LGHNT, CDR2 FRNRAP. The CDR3 has 15 amino acids.

In DNA form, the CDR3 reads TGTGCCATCAGCCCGGGAGCATGGCGTGGCTACACCTTC. Amino acid sequence: CAISPGAWRGYTF. V gene TRBV10-3 combines with J gene TRBJ1-2; no reliable D call. CDR1 and CDR2 (germline): ENHRY, SYGVKD. The CDR3 sequence is 13 residues long. The V gene lost 6 bases and the J gene lost 7 bases, with 15 bases spanning the gap.

V is TRBV7-8 and J is TRBJ1-2; TRBD1 matches at 8 bases. The CDR3 length is 15 residues. V shed 3 bases, J shed 8 bases, and the junction held 11 bases outside the gene matches. Germline loops: CDR1 SGHVS, CDR2 FQNEAQ. CDR3 sequence reads: CASSLVDRGHEGYTF. CDR3 bases: TGTGCCAGCAGCTTGGTAGACAGGGGTCACGAAGGCTACACCTTC. The variable domain in full, with the rest retrieved from reference TRBV7-8 and TRBJ1-2, is GAGVSQSPRYKVAKRGQDVALRCDPISGHVSLFWYQQALGQGPEFLTYFQNEAQLDKSGLPSDRFFAERPEGSVSTLKIQRTQQEDSAVYLCASSLVDRGHEGYTFGSGTRLTVV.

The chain combines TRBV6-1 with TRBJ2-5; 9 nucleotides align to TRBD2. Unmatched junction bases numbered 17, after V lost 4 bases and J lost 2 bases. This CDR3 has 19 amino acids. Per the germline V gene, CDR1 is MNHNS and CDR2 is SASEGT. In DNA form, the CDR3 reads TGTGCCAGCAGTGGCCCAGCTATGAGCGGGGGGCTAATACAAGAGACCCAGTACTTC. Its translation: CASSGPAMSGGLIQETQYF.

The chain uses TRBV5-6 and TRBJ2-7, with 9 nucleotides matching TRBD1. V was pared by 4 bases and J by 6 bases, with 14 bases of the junction left unmatched. The CDR3 covers 16 residues. Per the germline V gene, CDR1 is SGHDT and CDR2 is YYEEEE. The CDR3 loop reads CASSPLLGQGFGEQYF. CDR3 bases: TGTGCCAGCAGCCCCCTTCTGGGACAGGGATTCGGCGAGCAGTACTTC.